These 10 T cell receptor beta chains were sequenced from one sample in a study of cytomegalovirus exposure and HLA in healthy donors (dated by TCRdb to 2016 to 2017). Receptors were amplified or captured by the immunoSEQ multiplex PCR assay. A mixture of 60 forward primers for TCR Vbeta segments and 13 reverse primers for TCR Jbeta segments was used in the multiplex PCR. The clones in this table, taken by TCRdb from immuneACCESS, are in-frame only. Not every clone is retained; where verified, under half of the shortfall comes from an unresolved V gene, and the cause of the rest is unknown. The sample data list under 100,000 clones, and 79% of these were observed just once. 2% to 3% of the sample belongs to the ten largest clones. The material sequenced was PBMCs. These receptors were collected from a man in his thirties or forties in good health and CMV-seronegative.

The chain has TRBV30 and TRBJ1-5, with a tentative D call TRBD1 (5 bases). V was trimmed by 0 bases and J by 0 bases, leaving 9 bases between them. This CDR3 contains 15 residues. CDR1 and CDR2 (germline): GTSNPN, SVGIG (reference sequence). The CDR3, as DNA: TGTGCCTGGAGTGTAGGGGAAATTAGCAATCAGCCCCAGCATTTT. As protein: CAWSVGEISNQPQHF.

The sample holds a few counts of this clone. The chain recombines TRBV4-3 with TRBJ1-5; possibly TRBD1 for D (6 bases). The germline V gene has CDR1 LGHNA and CDR2 YSLEER. The length of the CDR3 is 13 residues. The germline V and J ends were trimmed by 4 bases and 7 bases, with 11 bases remaining between them. The chain's CDR3 is CASSLDRVQPQHF. CDR3 DNA: TGCGCCAGCAGCCTGGACAGAGTCCAGCCCCAGCATTTT.

This chain connects TRBV7-8 to TRBJ2-3, with D uncertain. CDR3 size: 14 residues. CDR1 is SGHVS, CDR2 FQNEAQ, per germline. The V end lost 1 base, the J end lost 4 bases, and 9 bases lay between the germline ends. CDR3 amino acids: CASSLVGGADTQYF. CDR3 in DNA: TGTGCCAGCAGCTTAGTCGGCGGCGCAGATACGCAGTATTTT.

The CDR3 here is CASRTNDLYEQYF. DNA for the CDR3: TGCGCCAGCAGAACAAATGATCTGTACGAGCAGTACTTC. This chain links TRBV10-2 with TRBJ2-7; unclear D gene. Trimming took off 6 bases at V and 4 bases at J, with 13 bases between the two ends. The CDR3 sequence is 13 residues long. Germline V lookup: CDR1 WSHSY, CDR2 SAAADI.

V usage is TRBV2 and J usage is TRBJ2-1; TRBD2 aligns across 7 bases. The CDR3 is 15 amino acids. Germline CDR1 reads SNHLY; CDR2 reads FYNNEI. Trimming cost V 5 bases and J 10 bases; bases outside gene matches: 14. CDR3 protein: CASSSRTSWSFEQFF. Here the CDR3 DNA reads TGTGCCAGCAGTTCTCGGACTAGTTGGTCATTCGAGCAGTTCTTC.

The chain combines TRBV19 with TRBJ1-5; D is perhaps TRBD1 (5 bases). The V gene lost 5 bases and the J gene lost 4 bases, with 12 bases spanning the gap. This CDR3 spans 14 amino acids. Per the germline V gene, CDR1 is LNHDA and CDR2 is SQIVND (reference sequence). CDR3 bases: TGTGCCAGTAGTCCTCGACAGACTAATCAGCCCCAGCATTTT. It encodes CASSPRQTNQPQHF.

A remark on this clone: The junction does not match germline at one end; this may be a read error. The chain has TRBV11-2 and TRBJ1-4; TRBD1 might be the D (5 bases). This CDR3 region has 15 residues. Germline CDR1 and CDR2: SGHAT and FQNNGV. The CDR3 protein is CASSLRGTANEKLFF. The CDR3 DNA sequence: TGTGCCAGCAGCTTACGCGGGACGGCTAACGAAAAACTGTTTTTT.

The count of this clone is one. The chain couples TRBV28 to TRBJ2-2; perhaps TRBD1 as D (6 bases). Trimming pared 3 bases from V and 7 bases from J, leaving 12 bases between. This CDR3 comprises 14 residues. Germline-derived CDR1 and CDR2 are MDHEN and SYDVKM. The CDR3 DNA reads TGTGCCAGCAGTTTGGTGGGGGCAGGCGGGGAGCTGTTTTTT. It is translated as CASSLVGAGGELFF.

The chain carries TRBV28 and TRBJ1-5; 7 bases line up with TRBD1. The germline V gene has CDR1 MDHEN and CDR2 SYDVKM. The CDR3 extends over 16 amino acids. The V and J ends lost 5 bases and 7 bases, in that order; junction bases with no gene match: 14. The chain's CDR3 is CASSGTSRDRIQPQHF. CDR3 nucleotide sequence: TGTGCCAGCAGTGGGACGTCCCGGGACAGAATCCAGCCCCAGCATTTT.

The J gene is TRBJ1-2, the V gene TRBV4-1; D is uncertain. CDR3 length equals 16 residues. CDR1 and CDR2 (germline): MGHRA, YSYEKL. Between the trimmed V and J ends, which lost 1 base and 7 bases, there was a span of 19 bases. The CDR3 is CASSQVLRRRLGGYTF. CDR3 in DNA: TGCGCCAGCAGCCAAGTCCTCCGGAGAAGGCTGGGTGGCTACACCTTC.